This T cell receptor (beta chain) was found in a study of identical twins (dated by TCRdb to 2016 to 2017). Notes on the research overall: To test whether fetal clonotypes persist, the study used deep sequencing on TCR alpha and beta repertoires from monozygotic twins, unrelated adults of various ages, and cord blood. Replicate twin experiments were performed at different times using different library preparation protocols to rule out contamination. General findings and caveats noted by the study authors: In monozygotic twins, out-of-frame TCR alpha sharing was systematically underestimated by recombination models, although the models agreed with sharing between unrelated individuals. Compared with coincidental sharing between unrelated individuals, out-of-frame TCR alpha sequences shared between twins showed an excess of sequences with low generation probability. Because the same donors could not be followed over many years, the conclusions relied on cross-sectional statistical analysis. Abundant cord blood beta clonotypes carried fewer insertions; young adult naive repertoires showed a weaker similar trend, while memory repertoires showed none. In beta out-of-frame sequences, excess twin sharing was weaker, because having fewer shared sequences lowered the signal-to-noise ratio. Invariant T cells such as MAIT and iNKT could partly confound zero-insertion analyses, though diverse VJ usage argued against this for most clonotypes.

The library was obtained by 5' RACE. Sequencing instrument: Illumina HiSeq 2000. A universal primer binding site was added through template switching, and the final cDNA carried a unique molecular identifier so that TCR cDNA molecules could be counted accurately. Specific primers in the conserved constant-segment region were used to synthesize first-strand cDNA for the TCR alpha and beta chains. To control for contamination, every cDNA library was double barcoded, receiving both a SMART-Mk sample barcode and Illumina barcodes. TruSeq adapter sequences, together with Illumina sample barcodes, were added in two successive PCR steps. The TCR alpha and beta cDNA libraries were sequenced on the Illumina HiSeq platform using custom primers. In the authors' own workflow: Raw reads were processed with MiGEC to extract unique molecular identifiers, and MiXCR was used to determine CDR3 positions. For each individual, recombination models were inferred using an EM algorithm with the repgenHMM and IGoR tools. The analysis of shared clonotypes was done with the tcR package in R, with sharing normalized by the product of cloneset sizes. To study raw recombination free of thymic and clonal selection effects, out-of-frame nonproductive sequences were analyzed. TCRdb took the public reads, trimmed them with fastp at Q25, ran MiXCR for clone calling and kept in-frame beta chains. Records with the same CDR3 protein are collapsed into one entry carrying the most frequent genes and DNA. These V and J calls are TCRdb output, not the study's own analysis. Within this sample are 400,000 to 650,000 distinct CDR3 sequences, with 22% of them counted one time only. The ten largest clones represent 0.91% of the sample.

With respect to this clonotype: The target of this receptor is not known. One base away there is no much larger clone; base qualities are not given.

The CDR3 starts with the cysteine, ends with the phenylalanine, and has 17 residues. The CDR3 DNA has 51 bases and is translated from base 1. Based on the germline V gene, the CDR1 and CDR2 sequences are SGHRS and YFSETQ. V gives up 0 bases and J gives up 1 base, and the segment between their germline ends measures 14 bases. Every donor was a healthy Caucasian. The twin cohort comprised three pairs of female monozygotic twins, all aged roughly 18 to 30 years. Positive isolation kits from Invitrogen were used to isolate CD4+ and CD8+ T cell populations. The same sample was also studied in work on T cells expressing NK-cell markers. As that second paper reports: Three sorted T-cell subsets (CD3+CD56+NKG2C+, CD3+CD56+NKG2C- and CD3+CD56-NKG2C+) from several donors had their TCR beta-chain repertoires profiled. Of the eight sequenced donors, seven were found to be HCMV-seropositive and one was found to be HCMV-seronegative. In several experiments an anti-gammadeltaTCR antibody was added to restrict sorting to alphabetaTCR-expressing T cells. In six donors, the dominant CD3+CD56+NKG2C+ clonotypes ranked among the top 10 CD8+ clonotypes, making up roughly 1.0-8% of CD8+ T cells. Those dominant clonotypes were again the most abundant among CD3+CD56-NKG2C+ cells in a few donors, at about 25-65%. It remained unclear whether the expanded NKG2C-expressing T cell clones were specific for HCMV antigens. The eight sequenced donors were randomly selected healthy volunteers, three men and five women. HCMV-specific IgG was detected in serum with a commercial ELISA kit to determine HCMV serostatus. MIGEC was used to demultiplex reads and group reads by UMI, and MiTCR was used to assemble and quantify clonotypes. To exclude erroneous sequences, only TCR cDNA sequences supported by at least two reads were retained. The tcR package was used for downstream repertoire analysis, and clonotypes were matched across fractions by CDR3 nucleotide sequence plus V segment. VDJmatch was used to annotate antigen specificity against VDJdb, with one amino acid substitution in CDR3 permitted.

This receptor was obtained from a young woman in good health. The specimen was CD4+ T cells sorted from blood. Recombination linked TRBV5-1 to TRBJ2-1; TRBD2 could be the D gene, as 7 bases match. DNA sequence: TGCGCCAGCAGCTTGGACGGGGGGCCGGGGTCCTACAATGAGCAGTTCTTC. It translates as CASSLDGGPGSYNEQFF. Outside the CDR3, residues come from the reference TRBV5-1 and TRBJ2-1 proteins, so the full variable domain is: KAGVTQTPRYLIKTRGQQVTLSCSPISGHRSVSWYQQTPGQGLQFLFEYFSETQRNKGNFPGRFSGRQFSNSRSEMNVSTLELGDSALYLCASSLDGGPGSYNEQFFGPGTRLTVL.